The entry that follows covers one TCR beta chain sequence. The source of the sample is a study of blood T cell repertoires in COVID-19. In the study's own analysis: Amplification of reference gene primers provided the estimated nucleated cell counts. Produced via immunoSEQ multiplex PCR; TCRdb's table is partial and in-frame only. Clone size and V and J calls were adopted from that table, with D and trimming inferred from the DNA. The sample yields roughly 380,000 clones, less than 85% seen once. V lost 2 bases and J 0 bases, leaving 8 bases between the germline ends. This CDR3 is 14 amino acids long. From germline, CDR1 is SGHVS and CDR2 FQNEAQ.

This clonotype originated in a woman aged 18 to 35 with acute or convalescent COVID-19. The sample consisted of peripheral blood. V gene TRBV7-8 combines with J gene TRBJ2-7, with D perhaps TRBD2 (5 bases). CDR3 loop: CASSLSGTSYEQYF. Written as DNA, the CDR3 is TGTGCCAGCAGCTTAAGCGGAACCTCCTACGAGCAGTACTTC. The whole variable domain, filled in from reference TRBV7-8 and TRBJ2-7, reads GAGVSQSPRYKVAKRGQDVALRCDPISGHVSLFWYQQALGQGPEFLTYFQNEAQLDKSGLPSDRFFAERPEGSVSTLKIQRTQQEDSAVYLCASSLSGTSYEQYFGPGTRLTVT.